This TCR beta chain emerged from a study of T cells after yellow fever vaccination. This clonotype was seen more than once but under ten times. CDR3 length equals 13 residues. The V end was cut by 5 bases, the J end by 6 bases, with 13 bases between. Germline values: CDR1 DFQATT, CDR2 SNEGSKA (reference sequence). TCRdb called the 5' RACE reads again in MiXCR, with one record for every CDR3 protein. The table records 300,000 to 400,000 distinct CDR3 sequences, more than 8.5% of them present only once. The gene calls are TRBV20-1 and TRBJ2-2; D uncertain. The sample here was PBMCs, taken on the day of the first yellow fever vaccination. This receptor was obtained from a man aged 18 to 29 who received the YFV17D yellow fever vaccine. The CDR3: CSAYGRSAGELFF. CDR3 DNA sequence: TGCAGTGCTTACGGACGGAGCGCCGGGGAGCTGTTTTTT.